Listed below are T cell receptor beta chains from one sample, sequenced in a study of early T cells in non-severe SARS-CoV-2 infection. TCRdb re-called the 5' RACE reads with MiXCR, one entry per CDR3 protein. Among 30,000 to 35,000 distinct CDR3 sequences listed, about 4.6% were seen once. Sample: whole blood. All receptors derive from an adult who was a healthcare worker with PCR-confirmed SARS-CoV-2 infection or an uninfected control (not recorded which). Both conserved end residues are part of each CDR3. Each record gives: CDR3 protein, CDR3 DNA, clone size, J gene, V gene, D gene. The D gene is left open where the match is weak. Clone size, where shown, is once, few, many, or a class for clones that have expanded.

CDR3aa: CASSPERGINQPQHF
CDR3nt: TGTGCCAGCAGTCCCGAAAGGGGAATCAATCAGCCCCAGCATTTT
abundance: many
j_gene: TRBJ1-5
v_gene: TRBV28
d_gene: .

CDR3aa: CASSLASGGSGYEQYF
CDR3nt: TGCGCCAGCAGCTTGGCCTCCGGCGGTAGCGGCTACGAGCAGTACTTC
abundance: many
j_gene: TRBJ2-7
v_gene: TRBV5-1
d_gene: .

CDR3aa: CASSLNTAGGELFF
CDR3nt: TGTGCCAGCAGCTTGAATACGGCGGGCGGGGAGCTGTTTTTT
abundance: .
j_gene: TRBJ2-2
v_gene: TRBV5-5
d_gene: .

CDR3aa: CASSLKQAGAETQYF
CDR3nt: TGTGCCAGCAGCTTGAAGCAAGCGGGGGCCGAGACCCAGTACTTC
abundance: many
j_gene: TRBJ2-5
v_gene: TRBV5-4
d_gene: TRBD2

CDR3aa: CASSDGGLPVDYTF
CDR3nt: TGTGCCAGCAGCGATGGTGGGCTACCGGTGGACTACACCTTC
abundance: medium-sized
j_gene: TRBJ1-2
v_gene: TRBV5-4
d_gene: .

CDR3aa: CASSIATGGEQYF
CDR3nt: TGTGCCAGCAGCATCGCGACAGGGGGCGAGCAGTACTTC
abundance: .
j_gene: TRBJ2-7
v_gene: TRBV9
d_gene: TRBD1

CDR3aa: CSARVAGANTEAFF
CDR3nt: TGCAGTGCTAGAGTAGCAGGAGCGAACACTGAAGCTTTCTTT
abundance: few
j_gene: TRBJ1-1
v_gene: TRBV20-1
d_gene: .

CDR3aa: CASSPTDNRGYTF
CDR3nt: TGTGCCAGCTCACCAACGGACAACAGAGGCTACACCTTC
abundance: many
j_gene: TRBJ1-2
v_gene: TRBV18
d_gene: .

CDR3aa: CASRPLSYEQYF
CDR3nt: TGTGCAAGTCGCCCCCTCTCCTACGAGCAGTACTTC
abundance: few
j_gene: TRBJ2-7
v_gene: TRBV12-2
d_gene: .

CDR3aa: CASTGRGAGVSYNEQFF
CDR3nt: TGTGCCAGCACTGGCCGGGGAGCGGGAGTCTCCTACAATGAGCAGTTCTTC
abundance: many
j_gene: TRBJ2-1
v_gene: TRBV2
d_gene: TRBD2

CDR3aa: CASNILAGETQYF
CDR3nt: TGTGCCAGCAACATACTAGCAGGGGAGACCCAGTACTTC
abundance: many
j_gene: TRBJ2-5
v_gene: TRBV12-3/TRBV12-4
d_gene: .

CDR3aa: CASSLADRNTGELFF
CDR3nt: TGCGCCAGCAGCTTGGCCGACAGGAACACCGGGGAGCTGTTTTTT
abundance: .
j_gene: TRBJ2-2
v_gene: TRBV5-1
d_gene: .

CDR3aa: CSARDPWGNTIYF
CDR3nt: TGCAGTGCTAGAGATCCTTGGGGAAACACCATATATTTT
abundance: .
j_gene: TRBJ1-3
v_gene: TRBV20-1
d_gene: .

CDR3aa: CASSLQGATGELFF
CDR3nt: TGTGCCAGCAGCTTGCAGGGGGCAACCGGGGAGCTGTTTTTT
abundance: many
j_gene: TRBJ2-2
v_gene: TRBV11-1
d_gene: TRBD1

CDR3aa: CASSSMWGGYTEAFF
CDR3nt: TGTGCCAGCAGCTCCATGTGGGGGGGCTACACTGAAGCTTTCTTT
abundance: .
j_gene: TRBJ1-1
v_gene: TRBV11-2
d_gene: .

CDR3aa: CASSHPDSSSYNEQFF
CDR3nt: TGCGCCAGCAGCCATCCTGACTCGTCCTCCTACAATGAGCAGTTCTTC
abundance: many
j_gene: TRBJ2-1
v_gene: TRBV4-1
d_gene: .

CDR3aa: CASSTALGLADTDTQYF
CDR3nt: TGTGCCAGCAGTACCGCGCTGGGGCTAGCGGACACAGATACGCAGTATTTT
abundance: many
j_gene: TRBJ2-3
v_gene: TRBV28
d_gene: TRBD2

CDR3aa: CASRTDRTRQETQYF
CDR3nt: TGTGCCAGCAGGACGGACCGTACACGGCAAGAGACCCAGTACTTC
abundance: many
j_gene: TRBJ2-5
v_gene: TRBV2
d_gene: .

CDR3aa: CASSQDGQLSGANVLTF
CDR3nt: TGCGCCAGCAGCCAAGATGGGCAGCTATCTGGGGCCAACGTCCTGACTTTC
abundance: many
j_gene: TRBJ2-6
v_gene: TRBV4-1
d_gene: .

CDR3aa: CASSPELAVPYEQYF
CDR3nt: TGTGCCAGCAGCCCCGAACTAGCGGTGCCCTACGAGCAGTACTTC
abundance: many
j_gene: TRBJ2-7
v_gene: TRBV9
d_gene: TRBD2

CDR3aa: CASSLNSWDPGGYTF
CDR3nt: TGTGCCAGCAGCTTAAATTCCTGGGACCCAGGTGGCTACACCTTC
abundance: many
j_gene: TRBJ1-2
v_gene: TRBV7-8
d_gene: .

CDR3aa: CASRSRGQGEKLFF
CDR3nt: TGTGCCAGCAGGTCCAGGGGGCAGGGGGAAAAACTGTTTTTT
abundance: .
j_gene: TRBJ1-4
v_gene: TRBV27
d_gene: TRBD1

CDR3aa: CSAPGLAGVETQYF
CDR3nt: TGCAGTGCTCCCGGACTAGCGGGAGTTGAGACCCAGTACTTC
abundance: many
j_gene: TRBJ2-5
v_gene: TRBV20-1
d_gene: TRBD2

CDR3aa: CASSLGLASGSSGANVLTF
CDR3nt: TGCGCCAGCAGCTTGGGCTTGGCTAGCGGTAGCTCTGGGGCCAACGTCCTGACTTTC
abundance: few
j_gene: TRBJ2-6
v_gene: TRBV5-1
d_gene: TRBD2

CDR3aa: CASSQGSTYEQYF
CDR3nt: TGCGCCAGCAGCCAGGGGTCGACCTACGAGCAGTACTTC
abundance: many
j_gene: TRBJ2-7
v_gene: TRBV4-1
d_gene: .

CDR3aa: CASSSDGPKRYEQYF
CDR3nt: TGTGCCAGCAGCTCCGATGGACCAAAACGCTACGAGCAGTACTTC
abundance: many
j_gene: TRBJ2-7
v_gene: TRBV7-7
d_gene: .

CDR3aa: CASSEIWTGGPTDTQYF
CDR3nt: TGTGCCAGCAGTGAGATCTGGACGGGGGGACCAACAGATACGCAGTATTTT
abundance: .
j_gene: TRBJ2-3
v_gene: TRBV2
d_gene: TRBD2

CDR3aa: CASSQEGPRGNIQYF
CDR3nt: TGTGCCAGCAGCCAAGAAGGCCCTCGCGGAAACATTCAGTACTTC
abundance: many
j_gene: TRBJ2-4
v_gene: TRBV3-1
d_gene: .

CDR3aa: CASSSEVQEKLFF
CDR3nt: TGTGCCAGCTCTTCGGAGGTGCAGGAAAAACTGTTTTTT
abundance: many
j_gene: TRBJ1-4
v_gene: TRBV18
d_gene: .

CDR3aa: CASKLAGIAKNIQYF
CDR3nt: TGTGCCAGTAAGCTAGCGGGGATAGCCAAAAACATTCAGTACTTC
abundance: .
j_gene: TRBJ2-4
v_gene: TRBV19
d_gene: TRBD2

CDR3aa: CSVETGGSEAFF
CDR3nt: TGCAGCGTTGAGACAGGAGGATCTGAAGCTTTCTTT
abundance: many
j_gene: TRBJ1-1
v_gene: TRBV29-1
d_gene: .

CDR3aa: CASSPKIYEQYF
CDR3nt: TGTGCCAGCAGCCCGAAAATCTACGAGCAGTACTTC
abundance: .
j_gene: TRBJ2-7
v_gene: TRBV7-4
d_gene: .

CDR3aa: CSSRQGVYEQYF
CDR3nt: TGCAGTTCGAGACAGGGGGTATACGAGCAGTACTTC
abundance: .
j_gene: TRBJ2-7
v_gene: TRBV20-1
d_gene: TRBD1

CDR3aa: CASSPPGLLNTEAFF
CDR3nt: TGTGCCAGCTCCCCCCCCGGGCTCCTGAACACTGAAGCTTTCTTT
abundance: many
j_gene: TRBJ1-1
v_gene: TRBV18
d_gene: .

CDR3aa: CASSSPGRGFGELFF
CDR3nt: TGTGCCAGCAGCTCTCCGGGCAGGGGGTTCGGGGAGCTGTTTTTT
abundance: many
j_gene: TRBJ2-2
v_gene: TRBV7-9
d_gene: TRBD1

CDR3aa: CASRGLAATGELFF
CDR3nt: TGCGCCAGCAGAGGGCTAGCAGCAACCGGGGAGCTGTTTTTT
abundance: many
j_gene: TRBJ2-2
v_gene: TRBV5-1
d_gene: .

CDR3aa: CASSLTGAEGTEAFF
CDR3nt: TGCGCCAGCAGCTTGACTGGGGCCGAAGGAACTGAAGCTTTCTTT
abundance: few
j_gene: TRBJ1-1
v_gene: TRBV5-1
d_gene: .

CDR3aa: CASSQEDRYYGYTF
CDR3nt: TGCGCCAGCAGCCAGGAAGACCGCTACTATGGCTACACCTTC
abundance: many
j_gene: TRBJ1-2
v_gene: TRBV4-1
d_gene: .

CDR3aa: CSARTSGGVTDTQYF
CDR3nt: TGCAGTGCTAGGACTAGCGGGGGGGTCACAGATACGCAGTATTTT
abundance: few
j_gene: TRBJ2-3
v_gene: TRBV20-1
d_gene: TRBD2

CDR3aa: CSARVPSSYEQYF
CDR3nt: TGCAGTGCTAGGGTACCGAGCTCCTACGAGCAGTACTTC
abundance: many
j_gene: TRBJ2-7
v_gene: TRBV20-1
d_gene: .

CDR3aa: CASSFVGGTDTQYF
CDR3nt: TGTGCCAGCAGCTTCGTCGGAGGAACAGATACGCAGTATTTT
abundance: .
j_gene: TRBJ2-3
v_gene: TRBV7-2
d_gene: .

CDR3aa: CASSQVAGFSTDTQYF
CDR3nt: TGCGCCAGCAGCCAAGTAGCGGGGTTCTCCACAGATACGCAGTATTTT
abundance: many
j_gene: TRBJ2-3
v_gene: TRBV4-1
d_gene: TRBD2